One sample yielded the 22 T cell receptor beta chains listed below, sequenced in a study of cytomegalovirus exposure and HLA in healthy donors. The PCR ran on 60 Vbeta and 13 Jbeta primers. TCRdb's copy holds only in-frame clones and misses some; the assay was immunoSEQ multiplex PCR. The table shows around 150,000 clones, with roughly 80% occurring only once. Sequencing input: PBMCs. The receptor source for this set is a man aged 30-40 years in good health and CMV-seronegative.

Only one count was recorded for this clone. This rearrangement joins TRBV5-1 to TRBJ1-1; D is unresolved. CDR3 length equals 14 residues. Trimming stripped 4 bases from V and 0 bases from J, with 10 bases between. Germline V lookup: CDR1 SGHRS, CDR2 YFSETQ. CDR3 loop: CASSPRSMNTEAFF. The CDR3 nucleotides are TGCGCCAGCAGCCCCCGGAGCATGAACACTGAAGCTTTCTTT.

The chain links TRBV6-5 to TRBJ2-2; D remains ambiguous. With 2 bases removed from V and 5 bases from J, the gap between germline ends came to 3 bases. Germline V gene lookup returns CDR1 MNHEY and CDR2 SVGAGI. The CDR3 runs to 12 residues. The CDR3 DNA follows: TGTGCCAGCAGTTACCAGACCGGGGAGCTGTTTTTT. This translates into CASSYQTGELFF.

This clone has only one observation. The rearrangement links TRBV6-6 to TRBJ2-5; no definite D call. This CDR3 has 14 amino acids. Trimming cost V 6 bases and J 2 bases, with 13 bases left between them. Germline V lookup: CDR1 MNHNY, CDR2 SVGAGI (reference sequence). The CDR3 reads CASRLRRKQETQYF. CDR3 nucleotides: TGTGCCAGCAGACTAAGACGGAAACAAGAGACCCAGTACTTC.

The chain is built from TRBV11-2 and TRBJ1-2, with D possibly TRBD1 on 6 matching bases. V lost 6 bases to trimming and J lost 4 bases, with 15 bases between them. The germline gives CDR1 SGHAT, CDR2 FQNNGV. CDR3 size: 14 residues. The CDR3 DNA sequence: TGTGCCAGCAGTGTAACGGGGGGCGTCTATGGCTACACCTTC. Translating it yields CASSVTGGVYGYTF.

The sample holds one count of this clone. The rearrangement joins TRBV19 to TRBJ2-1; 8 bases align to TRBD1. Germline-derived CDR1 and CDR2 are LNHDA and SQIVND (reference sequence). This CDR3 is built from 14 residues. The V and J ends lost 5 bases and 9 bases, in that order; junction bases with no gene match: 9. The CDR3 sequence is CASSPWTGSGEQFF. The CDR3 DNA reads TGTGCCAGTAGTCCTTGGACAGGGTCGGGTGAGCAGTTCTTC.

The count of this clone is one. The chain joins TRBV29-1 to TRBJ2-7, with a weak D call TRBD2 (6 bases). Per germline, CDR1 SQVTM and CDR2 ANQGSEA. This CDR3 spans 12 amino acids. Trimming removed 6 bases from V and 1 base from J, with 10 bases in between. This CDR3 reads CSVRDGSYEQYF. Written as DNA, the CDR3 is TGCAGCGTGCGGGACGGATCCTACGAGCAGTACTTC.

V is TRBV4-1 and J is TRBJ1-1; 7 bases line up with TRBD1. With V trimmed by 2 bases and J by 2 bases, 8 bases remained unmatched. Looked up from germline, CDR1 is MGHRA and CDR2 is YSYEKL. The CDR3 loop spans 16 amino acids. The CDR3 spells CASSQTLDRVNTEAFF. The DNA for the CDR3 is TGCGCCAGCAGCCAAACCCTAGACAGGGTAAACACTGAAGCTTTCTTT.

The chain has TRBV25-1 and TRBJ2-1, with D maybe TRBD1 (7 bases). The CDR3 runs to 16 residues. CDR1 is MGHDK and CDR2 is SYGVNS in the germline V gene. V gave up 2 bases and J gave up 4 bases, with 15 bases separating them. The CDR3 here is CASSELEGAPYNEQFF. The CDR3 nucleotides are TGTGCCAGCAGTGAACTGGAGGGGGCCCCTTACAATGAGCAGTTCTTC. Full variable domain (rest looked up from reference TRBV25-1 and TRBJ2-1): EADIYQTPRYLVIGTGKKITLECSQTMGHDKMYWYQQDPGMELHLIHYSYGVNSTEKGDLSSESTVSRIRTEHFPLTLESARPSHTSQYLCASSELEGAPYNEQFFGPGTRLTVL.

This chain connects TRBV5-1 to TRBJ1-1; D unresolved. The CDR3 consists of 16 residues. The germline CDR1 and CDR2 sequences are SGHRS and YFSETQ. The V and J ends lost 1 base and 1 base respectively, with 14 bases between them. CDR3 sequence: CASSLRAERENTEAFF. The CDR3 bases are TGCGCCAGCAGCTTGAGGGCAGAGAGGGAGAACACTGAAGCTTTCTTT. The variable domain in full, completed from reference TRBV5-1 and TRBJ1-1, reads KAGVTQTPRYLIKTRGQQVTLSCSPISGHRSVSWYQQTPGQGLQFLFEYFSETQRNKGNFPGRFSGRQFSNSRSEMNVSTLELGDSALYLCASSLRAERENTEAFFGQGTRLTVV.

The chain recombines TRBV5-1 with TRBJ1-4; D remains ambiguous. The germline V and J ends were trimmed by 4 bases and 2 bases, with 9 bases remaining between them. This CDR3 is 14 amino acids long. Germline values: CDR1 SGHRS, CDR2 YFSETQ. The CDR3 spells CASSPGNTNEKLFF. The DNA of the CDR3 is TGCGCCAGCAGCCCCGGGAACACTAATGAAAAACTGTTTTTT.

Only a few counts were recorded for this clone. The V gene is TRBV7-2, the J gene TRBJ2-7; 14 positions match TRBD2. Trimming took 2 bases from V and 3 from J; bases not matched to a gene: 9. This CDR3 has 18 amino acids. CDR1 SGHTA and CDR2 FQGNSA come from the germline V gene. The chain's CDR3 is CASSLMGLAGVGGYEQYF. CDR3 coding DNA: TGTGCCAGCAGCTTAATGGGACTAGCGGGAGTTGGCGGCTACGAGCAGTACTTC.

J is TRBJ2-3 and V is TRBV5-1; possible D gene TRBD2, 6 bases. Trimming took 1 base from V and 0 from J, leaving 9 bases between them. In germline, CDR1 is SGHRS, CDR2 YFSETQ. The CDR3 has 15 residues. CDR3 amino acids: CASSLTSPSTDTQYF. CDR3 bases: TGCGCCAGCAGCTTGACTAGCCCTAGCACAGATACGCAGTATTTT.

This chain joins TRBV2 and TRBJ2-7, with 10 bases lining up with TRBD1. Germline lookup yields CDR1 SNHLY and CDR2 FYNNEI. Trimming removed 6 bases from V and 6 bases from J; junction bases left unmatched: 8. This CDR3 has 14 amino acids. CDR3 coding DNA: TGTGCCAGCAGGAACCGGGACAGGGGCGTCGAGCAGTACTTC. Residues: CASRNRDRGVEQYF. The variable domain in full, with the rest retrieved from reference TRBV2 and TRBJ2-7, is EPEVTQTPSHQVTQMGQEVILRCVPISNHLYFYWYRQILGQKVEFLVSFYNNEISEKSEIFDDQFSVERPDGSNFTLKIRSTKLEDSAMYFCASRNRDRGVEQYFGPGTRLTVT.

This chain joins TRBV6-5 and TRBJ1-2; 7 bases are a match to TRBD1. Germline CDR1 is MNHEY and CDR2 is SVGAGI. The CDR3 totals 12 residues. The J segment lost 3 bases and the V segment lost 7 bases, leaving 2 bases of the junction unmatched. The CDR3 DNA is TGTGCCAGCAAAGGGGGCGACTATGGCTACACCTTC. Its protein is CASKGGDYGYTF.

This clone was observed once. The CDR3 loop is CASRTGSYEQYF. The CDR3 DNA follows: TGTGCCAGTAGGACAGGCTCCTACGAGCAGTACTTC. V and J are TRBV27 and TRBJ2-5, with 7 bases that match TRBD1. Gene TRBJ2-7 matches the end of the DNA better, so the J call may be wrong. In germline, CDR1 is MNHEY, CDR2 SMNVEV (reference sequence). The CDR3 length is 12 residues.

The chain is built from TRBV29-1 and TRBJ2-1; weak D call: TRBD2 (6 bases). This CDR3 is 13 amino acids long. The V gene's germline CDR1 is SQVTM and CDR2 ANQGSEA. V was pared by 5 bases and J by 3 bases, with 11 bases between. Written as DNA, the CDR3 is TGCAGCGTTTTGCGGGACGACTACAATGAGCAGTTCTTC. This encodes CSVLRDDYNEQFF.

With respect to this clone: At one end the junction does not follow the germline gene, possibly because of a read error. The chain has TRBV27 and TRBJ2-7, with 12 bases fitting TRBD2. CDR3 length: 16 amino acids. Per the germline V gene, CDR1 is MNHEY and CDR2 is SMNVEV (reference sequence). The CDR3 loop is CASSISTSGGSYEQYF. The CDR3 nucleotides are TGTGCCAGCAGTATATCGACTAGCGGGGGTTCCTACGAGCAGTACTTC.

This chain connects TRBV2 to TRBJ2-5; 7 bases fit TRBD1. This CDR3 has 14 residues. The junction had 12 bases not matched to a gene; V was cut back by 9 bases and J by 5 bases. Germline CDR1 is SNHLY and CDR2 is FYNNEI. The CDR3 spells CARRDLQGTETQYF. The CDR3 nucleotides are TGTGCCAGAAGGGATTTACAGGGGACGGAGACCCAGTACTTC.

The genes are TRBV18 and TRBJ1-4, with D maybe TRBD1 (5 bases). The CDR3 is 14 residues long. The germline V gene encodes CDR1 KGHSH and CDR2 LQKENI. The V end lost 5 bases, the J end lost 0 bases, and 7 bases lay between the germline ends. The CDR3, as DNA: TGTGCCAGCTCATTGACAGCAACTAATGAAAAACTGTTTTTT. Translation gives CASSLTATNEKLFF.

The chain carries TRBV29-1 and TRBJ2-7; D remains unclear. This CDR3 is 10 amino acids long. Deletions cut 4 bases from V and 5 bases from J, with 6 bases between. CDR1 is SQVTM, CDR2 ANQGSEA, per germline. CDR3 in amino acids: CSVGANEQYF. CDR3 nucleotide sequence: TGCAGCGTTGGGGCCAACGAGCAGTACTTC.

The CDR3 DNA follows: TGTGCCTGGGGCCGGGACAGGGTCTACGAGCAGTACTTC. Encoded protein: CAWGRDRVYEQYF. The chain carries TRBV30 and TRBJ2-7, with 9 bases fitting TRBD1. With V trimmed by 5 bases and J by 3 bases, 5 bases remained unmatched. The CDR3 sequence is 13 residues long. Germline V CDR1 and CDR2: GTSNPN, SVGIG (reference sequence).

As to this clone: The CDR3 end shows no conserved phenylalanine or tryptophan, and so a read error is likely. J is TRBJ1-2 and V is TRBV7-6; TRBD1 aligns across 8 bases. The CDR3 runs to 15 residues. Germline values: CDR1 SGHVS, CDR2 FNYEAQ. J lost 2 bases, V lost 5 bases, and 7 bases had no gene match. The chain's CDR3 is CASSPIQGVNYGYTL. The CDR3 nucleotides read TGTGCCAGCAGCCCTATACAGGGGGTCAACTATGGCTACACCCTC.